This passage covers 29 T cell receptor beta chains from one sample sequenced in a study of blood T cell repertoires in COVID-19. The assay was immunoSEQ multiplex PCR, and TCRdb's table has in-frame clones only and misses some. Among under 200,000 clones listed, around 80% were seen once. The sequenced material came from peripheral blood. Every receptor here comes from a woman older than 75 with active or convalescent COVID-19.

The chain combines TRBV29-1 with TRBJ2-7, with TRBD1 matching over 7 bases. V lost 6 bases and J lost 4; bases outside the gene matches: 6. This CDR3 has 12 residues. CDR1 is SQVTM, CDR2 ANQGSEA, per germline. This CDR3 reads CSVTGDKYEQYF. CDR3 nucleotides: TGCAGCGTAACAGGGGACAAATACGAGCAGTACTTC.

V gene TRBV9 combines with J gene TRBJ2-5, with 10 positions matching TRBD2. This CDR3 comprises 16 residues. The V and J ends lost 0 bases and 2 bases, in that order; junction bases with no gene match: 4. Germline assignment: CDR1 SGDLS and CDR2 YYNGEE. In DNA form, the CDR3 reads TGTGCCAGCAGCGTAGGGAATAGCGGGGGGCAAGAGACCCAGTACTTC. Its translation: CASSVGNSGGQETQYF.

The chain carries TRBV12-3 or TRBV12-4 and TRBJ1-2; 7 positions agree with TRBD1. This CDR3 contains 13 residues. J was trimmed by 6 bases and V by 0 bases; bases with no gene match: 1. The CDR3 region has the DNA TGTGCCAGCAGTTTAGCTACAGGGGATGGCTACACCTTC. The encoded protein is CASSLATGDGYTF.

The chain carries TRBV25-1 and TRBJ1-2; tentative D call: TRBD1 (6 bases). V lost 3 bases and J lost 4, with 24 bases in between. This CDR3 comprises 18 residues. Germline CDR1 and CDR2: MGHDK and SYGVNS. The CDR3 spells CASSDPVMVGALGYGYTF. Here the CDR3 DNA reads TGTGCCAGCAGTGACCCTGTAATGGTGGGGGCACTAGGCTATGGCTACACCTTC.

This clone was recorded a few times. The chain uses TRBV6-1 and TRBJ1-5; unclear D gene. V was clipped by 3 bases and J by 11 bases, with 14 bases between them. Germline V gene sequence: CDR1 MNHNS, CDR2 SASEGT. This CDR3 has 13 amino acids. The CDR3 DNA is TGTGCCAGCAGTGACCGGCCCCCTGAGGCCCAGCATTTT. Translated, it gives CASSDRPPEAQHF.

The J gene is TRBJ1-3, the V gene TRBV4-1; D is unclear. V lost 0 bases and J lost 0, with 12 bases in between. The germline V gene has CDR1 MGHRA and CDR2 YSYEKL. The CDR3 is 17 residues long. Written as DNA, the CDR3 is TGCGCCAGCAGCCAAGAAAAAGGAGCTAACTCTGGAAACACCATATATTTT. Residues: CASSQEKGANSGNTIYF.

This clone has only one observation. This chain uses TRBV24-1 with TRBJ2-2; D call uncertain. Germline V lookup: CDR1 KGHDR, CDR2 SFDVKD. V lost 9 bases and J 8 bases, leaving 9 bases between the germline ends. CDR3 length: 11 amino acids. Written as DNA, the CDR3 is TGTGCCACCGGAGATCCTGGGGAGCTGTTTTTT. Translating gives CATGDPGELFF.

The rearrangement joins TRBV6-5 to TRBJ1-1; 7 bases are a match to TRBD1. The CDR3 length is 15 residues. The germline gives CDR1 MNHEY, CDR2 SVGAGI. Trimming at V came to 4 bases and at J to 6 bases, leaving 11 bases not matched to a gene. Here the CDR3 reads CASSSGQRVGAEAFF. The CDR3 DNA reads TGTGCCAGCAGTTCGGGACAGCGTGTCGGTGCTGAAGCTTTCTTT.

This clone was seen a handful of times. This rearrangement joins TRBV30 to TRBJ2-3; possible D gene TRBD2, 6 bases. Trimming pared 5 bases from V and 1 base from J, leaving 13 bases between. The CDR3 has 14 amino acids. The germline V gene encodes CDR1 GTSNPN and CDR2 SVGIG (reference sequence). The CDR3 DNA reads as TGTGCCTGGGGGGCGGGGACGGGCACAGATACGCAGTATTTT. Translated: CAWGAGTGTDTQYF.

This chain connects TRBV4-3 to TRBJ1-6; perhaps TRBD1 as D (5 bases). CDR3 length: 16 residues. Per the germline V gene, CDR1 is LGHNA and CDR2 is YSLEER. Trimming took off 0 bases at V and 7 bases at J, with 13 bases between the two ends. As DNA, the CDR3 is TGCGCCAGCAGCCAAGATAACGGTCCAGGGAATTCACCCCTCCACTTT. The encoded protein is CASSQDNGPGNSPLHF.

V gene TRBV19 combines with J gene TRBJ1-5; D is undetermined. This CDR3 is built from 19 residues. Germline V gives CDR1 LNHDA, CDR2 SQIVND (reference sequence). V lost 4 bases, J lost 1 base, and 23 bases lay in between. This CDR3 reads CASSRREKDIAPSNQPQHF. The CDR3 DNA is TGTGCCAGTAGTAGACGGGAGAAAGACATTGCCCCCAGCAATCAGCCCCAGCATTTT.

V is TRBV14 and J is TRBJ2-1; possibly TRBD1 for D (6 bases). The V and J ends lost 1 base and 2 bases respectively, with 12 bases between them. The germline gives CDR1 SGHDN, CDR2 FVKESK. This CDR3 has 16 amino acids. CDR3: CASSQVGRGPYNEQFF. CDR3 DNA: TGTGCCAGCAGCCAAGTAGGCAGGGGACCCTACAATGAGCAGTTCTTC.

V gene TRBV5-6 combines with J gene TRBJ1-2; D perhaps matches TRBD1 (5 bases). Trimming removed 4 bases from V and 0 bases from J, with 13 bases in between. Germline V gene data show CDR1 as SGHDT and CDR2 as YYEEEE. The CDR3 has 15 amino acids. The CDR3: CASSPRQPTNYGYTF. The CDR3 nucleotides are TGTGCCAGCAGCCCGAGACAGCCCACTAACTATGGCTACACCTTC.

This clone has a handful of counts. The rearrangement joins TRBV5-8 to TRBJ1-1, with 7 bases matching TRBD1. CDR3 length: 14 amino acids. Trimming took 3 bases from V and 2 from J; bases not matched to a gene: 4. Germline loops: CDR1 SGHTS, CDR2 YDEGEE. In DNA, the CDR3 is TGTGCCAGCAGCTGGGCAGGGGGAAACACTGAAGCTTTCTTT. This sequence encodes CASSWAGGNTEAFF.

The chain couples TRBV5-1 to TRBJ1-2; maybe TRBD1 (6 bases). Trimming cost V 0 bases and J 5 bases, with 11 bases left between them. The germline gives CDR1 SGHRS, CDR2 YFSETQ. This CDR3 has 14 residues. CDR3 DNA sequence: TGCGCCAGCAGCTTGGGACAGGAGAGATATGGCTACACCTTC. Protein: CASSLGQERYGYTF.

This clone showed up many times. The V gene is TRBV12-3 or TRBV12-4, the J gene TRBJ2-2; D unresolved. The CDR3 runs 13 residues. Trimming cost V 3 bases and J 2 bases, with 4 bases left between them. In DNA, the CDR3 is TGTGCCAGCAGTTTCATCAACACCGGGGAGCTGTTTTTT. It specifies CASSFINTGELFF.

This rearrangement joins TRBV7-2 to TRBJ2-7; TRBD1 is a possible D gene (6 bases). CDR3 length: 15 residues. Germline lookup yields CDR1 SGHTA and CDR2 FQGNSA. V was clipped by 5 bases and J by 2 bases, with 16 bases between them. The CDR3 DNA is TGTGCCAGCAGCGCCTCGACAGGAGGAACCTACGAGCAGTACTTC. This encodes CASSASTGGTYEQYF.

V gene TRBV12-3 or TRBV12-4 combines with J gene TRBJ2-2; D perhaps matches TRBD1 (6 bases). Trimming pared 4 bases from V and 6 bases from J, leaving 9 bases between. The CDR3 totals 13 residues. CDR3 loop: CASSSDRPGELFF. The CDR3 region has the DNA TGTGCCAGCAGTTCGGACAGACCCGGGGAGCTGTTTTTT.

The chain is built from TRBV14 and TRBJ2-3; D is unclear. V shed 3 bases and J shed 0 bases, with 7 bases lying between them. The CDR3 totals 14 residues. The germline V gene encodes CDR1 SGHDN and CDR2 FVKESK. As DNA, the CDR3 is TGTGCCAGCAGCCACACATACAGCACAGATACGCAGTATTTT. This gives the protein CASSHTYSTDTQYF.

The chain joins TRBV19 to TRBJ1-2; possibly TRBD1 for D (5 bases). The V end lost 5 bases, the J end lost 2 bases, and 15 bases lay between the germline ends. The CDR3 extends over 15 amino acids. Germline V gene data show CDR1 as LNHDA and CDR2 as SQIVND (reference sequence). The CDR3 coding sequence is TGTGCCAGTAGTGACGGGGGGAAAACCAACTATGGCTACACCTTC. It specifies CASSDGGKTNYGYTF.

The CDR3 coding sequence is TGTGCCAGCAGGGGGGCGACAGAGTGGAGGAACACTGAAGCTTTCTTT. It translates to CASRGATEWRNTEAFF. The chain recombines TRBV2 with TRBJ1-1; D is possibly TRBD1 (6 bases). V was trimmed by 6 bases and J by 1 base, leaving 18 bases between them. The length of the CDR3 is 16 residues. Germline V gives CDR1 SNHLY, CDR2 FYNNEI.

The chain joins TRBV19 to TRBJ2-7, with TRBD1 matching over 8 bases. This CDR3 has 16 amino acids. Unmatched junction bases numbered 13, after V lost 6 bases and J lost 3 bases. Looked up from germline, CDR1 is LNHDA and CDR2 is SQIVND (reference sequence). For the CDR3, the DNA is TGTGCCAGTAGCGGAAACCGACAGGGGATAAACTACGAGCAGTACTTC. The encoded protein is CASSGNRQGINYEQYF. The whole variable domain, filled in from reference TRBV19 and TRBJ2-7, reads DGGITQSPKYLFRKEGQNVTLSCEQNLNHDAMYWYRQDPGQGLRLIYYSQIVNDFQKGDIAEGYSVSREKKESFPLTVTSAQKNPTAFYLCASSGNRQGINYEQYFGPGTRLTVT.

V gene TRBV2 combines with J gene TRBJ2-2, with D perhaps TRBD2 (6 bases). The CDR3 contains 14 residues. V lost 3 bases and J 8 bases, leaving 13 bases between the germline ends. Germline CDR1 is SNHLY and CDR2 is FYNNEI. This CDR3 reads CASSDGDSTGELFF. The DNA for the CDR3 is TGTGCCAGCAGTGATGGGGACTCTACTGGGGAGCTGTTTTTT. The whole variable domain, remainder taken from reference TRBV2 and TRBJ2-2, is EPEVTQTPSHQVTQMGQEVILRCVPISNHLYFYWYRQILGQKVEFLVSFYNNEISEKSEIFDDQFSVERPDGSNFTLKIRSTKLEDSAMYFCASSDGDSTGELFFGEGSRLTVL.

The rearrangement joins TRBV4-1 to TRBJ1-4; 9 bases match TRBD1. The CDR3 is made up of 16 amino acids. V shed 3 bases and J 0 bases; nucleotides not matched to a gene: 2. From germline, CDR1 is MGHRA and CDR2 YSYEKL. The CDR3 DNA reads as TGCGCCAGCAGCCAGGGACAGGGAACAACTAATGAAAAACTGTTTTTT. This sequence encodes CASSQGQGTTNEKLFF.

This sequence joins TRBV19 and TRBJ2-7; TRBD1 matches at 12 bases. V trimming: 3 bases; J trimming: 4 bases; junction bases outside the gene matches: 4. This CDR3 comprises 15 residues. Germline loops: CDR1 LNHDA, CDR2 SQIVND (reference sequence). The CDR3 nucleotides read TGTGCCAGTAGTATTTGGGGACAGGGGGCATACGAGCAGTACTTC. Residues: CASSIWGQGAYEQYF.

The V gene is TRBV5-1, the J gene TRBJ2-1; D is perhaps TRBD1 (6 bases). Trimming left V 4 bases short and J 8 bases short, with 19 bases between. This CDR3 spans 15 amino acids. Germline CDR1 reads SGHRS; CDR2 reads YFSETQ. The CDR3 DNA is TGCGCCAGCAGCGATCCGGGACACCTACAATATGAGCAGTTCTTC. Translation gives CASSDPGHLQYEQFF.

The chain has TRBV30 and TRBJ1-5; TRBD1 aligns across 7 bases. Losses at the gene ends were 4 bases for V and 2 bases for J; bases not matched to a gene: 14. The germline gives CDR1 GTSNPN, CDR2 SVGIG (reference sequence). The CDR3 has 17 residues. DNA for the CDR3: TGTGCCTGGACCACAAGCAGGGGGTGGTGGGGCAATCAGCCCCAGCATTTT. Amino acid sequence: CAWTTSRGWWGNQPQHF.

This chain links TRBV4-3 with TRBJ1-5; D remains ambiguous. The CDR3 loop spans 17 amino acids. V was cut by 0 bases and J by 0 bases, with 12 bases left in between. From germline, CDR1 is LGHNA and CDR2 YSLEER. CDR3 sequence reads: CASSQDPAEYSNQPQHF. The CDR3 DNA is TGCGCCAGCAGCCAAGATCCCGCGGAATATAGCAATCAGCCCCAGCATTTT.

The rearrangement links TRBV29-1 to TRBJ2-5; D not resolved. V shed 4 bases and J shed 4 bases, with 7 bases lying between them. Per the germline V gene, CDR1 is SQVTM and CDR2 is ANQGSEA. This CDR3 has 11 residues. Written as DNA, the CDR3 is TGCAGCGTTGTATCCCCAGAGACCCAGTACTTC. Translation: CSVVSPETQYF.